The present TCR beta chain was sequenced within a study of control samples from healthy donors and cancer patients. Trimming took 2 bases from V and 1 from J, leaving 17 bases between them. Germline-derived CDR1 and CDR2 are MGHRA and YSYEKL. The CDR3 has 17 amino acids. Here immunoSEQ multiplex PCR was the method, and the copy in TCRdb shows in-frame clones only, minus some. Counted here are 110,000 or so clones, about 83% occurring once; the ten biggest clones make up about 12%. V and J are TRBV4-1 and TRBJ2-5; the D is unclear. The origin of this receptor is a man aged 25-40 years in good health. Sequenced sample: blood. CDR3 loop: CASSQSQSFVSQETQYF. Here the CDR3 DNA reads TGCGCCAGCAGCCAATCTCAGTCGTTCGTGTCCCAAGAGACCCAGTACTTC.